One and the same sample provided the 18 T cell receptor beta chains below, sequenced in a study of early T cells in non-severe SARS-CoV-2 infection. TCRdb passed the 5' RACE reads through MiXCR, listing each CDR3 protein once. The sample lists tens of thousands of distinct CDR3 sequences; over 9% were seen once. Sample: whole blood. All receptors come from an adult who was a healthcare worker with PCR-confirmed SARS-CoV-2 infection or an uninfected control (not recorded which).

This chain connects TRBV28 to TRBJ2-4; D perhaps matches TRBD2 (5 bases). Trimming removed 6 bases from V and 0 bases from J, with 21 bases in between. The germline gives CDR1 MDHEN, CDR2 SYDVKM. This CDR3 has 18 amino acids. Here the CDR3 DNA reads TGTGCCAGCAGCTACGCCCCCGCGAGCGGCAAAGCCAAAAACATTCAGTACTTC. It codes for CASSYAPASGKAKNIQYF.

This clonotype showed up many times. This rearrangement joins TRBV28 to TRBJ2-7; TRBD2 matches 13 bases. This CDR3 region has 14 residues. Germline V gene lookup returns CDR1 MDHEN and CDR2 SYDVKM. CDR3 coding DNA: TGTGGTTTAGGACTAGCGGGAGCCGACTACGAGCAGTACTTC. This sequence encodes CGLGLAGADYEQYF.

This chain uses TRBV28 with TRBJ2-7; possible D gene TRBD2, 6 bases. This CDR3 comprises 15 residues. V lost 5 bases, J lost 0 bases, and 14 bases lay in between. The germline V gene has CDR1 MDHEN and CDR2 SYDVKM. The CDR3 protein is CASSPPGSRSYEQYF. As DNA, the CDR3 is TGTGCCAGCAGTCCCCCCGGGAGCCGCTCCTACGAGCAGTACTTC.

This clonotype turned up a few times. The chain couples TRBV28 to TRBJ2-6; no clear D gene. Germline values: CDR1 MDHEN, CDR2 SYDVKM. V dropped 3 bases and J dropped 0 bases, with 6 bases sitting between them. The CDR3 covers 15 residues. The CDR3, as DNA: TGTGCCAGCAGTTTCGCAAGCTCTGGGGCCAACGTCCTGACTTTC. It codes for CASSFASSGANVLTF.

This clonotype has at least ten counts. The genes are TRBV4-2 and TRBJ2-7, with TRBD1 identical over 9 bases. The V gene's germline CDR1 is LGHNA and CDR2 YNFKEQ. This CDR3 has 16 amino acids. V lost 1 base, J lost 1 base, and 5 bases stayed unmatched. CDR3 region: CASSQGLGQGSYEQYF. The CDR3 region has the DNA TGTGCCAGCAGCCAAGGGTTGGGACAGGGATCCTACGAGCAGTACTTC.

The table lists this clonotype with many counts. This chain connects TRBV5-4 to TRBJ2-3; 12 nucleotides align to TRBD2. J was trimmed by 4 bases and V by 3 bases; bases with no gene match: 6. Germline V gene sequence: CDR1 SGHNT, CDR2 YYREEE (reference sequence). The CDR3 length is 16 residues. CDR3 region: CASSSSTSGSADTQYF. CDR3 DNA sequence: TGTGCCAGCAGCTCCTCGACTAGCGGGAGTGCAGATACGCAGTATTTT.

This clonotype was seen only a few times. J is TRBJ2-1 and V is TRBV28; D possibly corresponds to TRBD1 (6 bases). V lost 8 bases, J lost 1 base, and 15 bases lay in between. The CDR3 runs to 15 residues. Germline CDR1 is MDHEN and CDR2 is SYDVKM. CDR3 coding DNA: TGTGCCAGCTGGGCCCCGAGGGGGTCCTACAATGAGCAGTTCTTC. Translating it yields CASWAPRGSYNEQFF.

The chain employs TRBV7-2 and TRBJ2-1; 7 nucleotides agree with TRBD2. The J segment lost 8 bases and the V segment lost 5 bases, leaving 3 bases of the junction unmatched. The germline V gene has CDR1 SGHTA and CDR2 FQGNSA. The CDR3 length is 12 residues. CDR3 bases: TGTGCCAGCAGCCCCCTAGCGGATGAGCAGTTCTTC. Residues: CASSPLADEQFF.

This clonotype has a count of ten or more. The chain recombines TRBV7-9 with TRBJ1-1; D may be TRBD1 (6 bases). The CDR3 contains 14 residues. The V and J ends lost 6 bases and 1 base respectively, with 12 bases between them. Germline V gene sequence: CDR1 SEHNR, CDR2 FQNEAQ (reference sequence). DNA for the CDR3: TGTGCCAGCAGAGTCTTACAGGGGAACACTGAAGCTTTCTTT. It specifies CASRVLQGNTEAFF.

This clonotype has just a few counts. The V gene is TRBV20-1, the J gene TRBJ1-6; 7 nucleotides match TRBD1. The V and J ends lost 3 bases and 8 bases, in that order; junction bases with no gene match: 10. This CDR3 is 15 amino acids long. Germline V lookup: CDR1 DFQATT, CDR2 SNEGSKA (reference sequence). CDR3 sequence (DNA): TGCAGTGCTAGTTACACTACAGGGGCGGATTCACCCCTCCACTTT. Protein product: CSASYTTGADSPLHF.

In this sample, this clonotype turned up many times. V usage is TRBV28 and J usage is TRBJ2-1; maybe TRBD2 (5 bases). The CDR3 has 16 amino acids. CDR1 MDHEN and CDR2 SYDVKM come from the germline V gene. The V and J ends lost 6 bases and 1 base respectively, with 16 bases between them. The CDR3 DNA is TGTGCCAGCAGGTACGTTGGCGGGCCTTCCTACAATGAGCAGTTCTTC. It encodes CASRYVGGPSYNEQFF. The variable domain in full, completed from reference TRBV28 and TRBJ2-1, reads DVKVTQSSRYLVKRTGEKVFLECVQDMDHENMFWYRQDPGLGLRLIYFSYDVKMKEKGDIPEGYSVSREKKERFSLILESASTNQTSMYLCASRYVGGPSYNEQFFGPGTRLTVL.

This clonotype was picked up a small number of times. The chain combines TRBV5-1 with TRBJ2-3, with 8 bases lining up with TRBD2. Trimming cost V 6 bases and J 6 bases; bases outside gene matches: 12. Germline CDR1 reads SGHRS; CDR2 reads YFSETQ. The CDR3 has 15 amino acids. CDR3 sequence (DNA): TGCGCCAGCAAAGTACAAGCGGGAGAAGTGGATACGCAGTATTTT. Translated, it gives CASKVQAGEVDTQYF.

This clonotype was counted many times. The gene calls are TRBV5-1 and TRBJ2-3; 12 nucleotides align to TRBD1. V lost 3 bases, J lost 4 bases, and 6 bases stayed unmatched. This CDR3 contains 16 residues. CDR1 is SGHRS, CDR2 YFSETQ, per germline. CDR3 coding DNA: TGCGCCAGCAGCTACGGGGGACAGGGGGCCGCAGATACGCAGTATTTT. Amino acids: CASSYGGQGAADTQYF.

The rearrangement joins TRBV7-6 to TRBJ2-1, with a tentative D call TRBD2 (5 bases). CDR1 and CDR2 (germline): SGHVS, FNYEAQ. With 6 bases removed from V and 6 bases from J, the gap between germline ends came to 12 bases. The CDR3 contains 13 residues. Here the CDR3 reads CASRERAGNEQFF. The CDR3 coding sequence is TGTGCCAGCAGAGAGAGGGCGGGCAATGAGCAGTTCTTC.

Only a few counts were recorded for this clonotype. The gene calls are TRBV7-3 and TRBJ2-1, with 10 bases that match TRBD2. Per germline, CDR1 SGHTA and CDR2 FQGTGA. Trimming removed 1 base from V and 7 bases from J; junction bases left unmatched: 7. The CDR3 is made up of 16 amino acids. CDR3 region: CASSLNSGRIINEQFF. CDR3 sequence (DNA): TGTGCCAGCAGCTTAAATAGCGGGAGGATTATTAATGAGCAGTTCTTC.

CDR3 nucleotide sequence: TGTGCCAGCAGCTTGGCCGGACAGAGCTCTGGAAACACCATATATTTT. This codes for CASSLAGQSSGNTIYF. The V call is TRBV5-4, the J call TRBJ1-3; tentative D call: TRBD1 (6 bases). This CDR3 region has 16 residues. CDR1 SGHNT and CDR2 YYREEE come from the germline V gene (reference sequence). V gave up 0 bases and J gave up 0 bases, with 10 bases separating them. The full variable domain, completed using reference TRBV5-4 and TRBJ1-3, is ETGVTQSPTHLIKTRGQQVTLRCSSQSGHNTVSWYQQALGQGPQFIFQYYREEENGRGNFPPRFSGLQFPNYSSELNVNALELDDSALYLCASSLAGQSSGNTIYFGEGSWLTVV.

The rearrangement links TRBV5-1 to TRBJ2-7, with 8 bases matching TRBD2. The CDR3 is 15 amino acids. V dropped 3 bases and J dropped 6; count of bases not matched to a gene: 11. Germline V gene sequence: CDR1 SGHRS, CDR2 YFSETQ. In DNA, the CDR3 is TGCGCCAGCAGCTGGGCGGCTAGCGGGTCAGGCGAGCAGTACTTC. Protein product: CASSWAASGSGEQYF.

This clonotype was seen repeatedly, ten times or more. One end of the junction fails to match germline, which may point to a read error. V gene TRBV18 combines with J gene TRBJ2-6; 11 bases agree with TRBD1. Germline V CDR1 and CDR2: KGHSH, LQKENI. The CDR3 totals 17 residues. CDR3 region: CASSPGQGASGANVLIF. CDR3 DNA sequence: TGTGCCAGCTCACCAGGACAGGGGGCGTCTGGGGCCAACGTCCTGATTTTC.